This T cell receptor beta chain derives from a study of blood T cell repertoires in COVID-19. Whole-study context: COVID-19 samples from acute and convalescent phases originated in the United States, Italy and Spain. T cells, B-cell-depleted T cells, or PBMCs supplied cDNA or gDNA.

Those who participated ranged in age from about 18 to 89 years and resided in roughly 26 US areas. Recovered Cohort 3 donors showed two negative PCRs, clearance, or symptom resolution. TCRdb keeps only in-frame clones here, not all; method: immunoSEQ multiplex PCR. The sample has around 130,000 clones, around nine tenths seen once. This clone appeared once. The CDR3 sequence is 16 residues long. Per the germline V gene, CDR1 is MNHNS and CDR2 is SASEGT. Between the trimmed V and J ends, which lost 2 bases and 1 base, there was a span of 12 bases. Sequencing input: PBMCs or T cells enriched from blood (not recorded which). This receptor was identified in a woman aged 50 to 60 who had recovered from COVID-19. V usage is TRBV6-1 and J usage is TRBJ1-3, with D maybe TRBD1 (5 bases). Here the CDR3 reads CASSEYLSGSGNTIYF. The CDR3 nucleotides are TGTGCCAGCAGTGAATATCTCTCAGGGTCTGGAAACACCATATATTTT.